Below are 20 T cell receptor beta chains sequenced from a single sample in a study of blood T cell repertoires in COVID-19. Sequencing used immunoSEQ multiplex PCR; TCRdb keeps in-frame clones, though not all of them. The sample yields about 15,000 clones, roughly three quarters seen once. The sequenced material came from peripheral blood. The receptors were gathered from a man aged 55 to 70 with acute or convalescent COVID-19.

The CDR3 bases are TGTGCCAGCAGCGAACTCGCCGGGGAGCTGTTTTTT. Translation gives CASSELAGELFF. V and J are TRBV7-7 and TRBJ2-2; no clear D gene. V was cut by 5 bases and J by 6 bases, with 7 bases left in between. The germline CDR1 and CDR2 sequences are SSHAT and FNYEAQ (reference sequence). The CDR3 length is 12 residues.

The chain couples TRBV5-5 to TRBJ1-1; no reliable D call. The germline gives CDR1 SGHKS, CDR2 YYEKEE (reference sequence). The V end lost 3 bases, the J end lost 3 bases, and 15 bases lay between the germline ends. CDR3 size: 15 residues. The CDR3 DNA is TGTGCCAGCAGCTCCCGGGAAGGTGTGGACACTGAAGCTTTCTTT. As protein: CASSSREGVDTEAFF.

There are a few counts of this clone. The rearrangement links TRBV6-6 to TRBJ2-2, with D hard to call. CDR3 size: 12 residues. The V end lost 7 bases, the J end lost 3 bases, and 6 bases lay between the germline ends. CDR1 and CDR2 from the germline V gene are MNHNY and SVGAGI (reference sequence). The CDR3 DNA sequence: TGTGCCAGCACCCTAGACACCGGGGAGCTGTTTTTT. This codes for CASTLDTGELFF.

The rearrangement links TRBV5-1 to TRBJ2-7; perhaps TRBD1 as D (6 bases). CDR1 and CDR2 from the germline V gene are SGHRS and YFSETQ. Trimming shortened V by 4 bases and J by 5 bases, and 16 bases separated the two germline ends. The CDR3 contains 14 residues. This CDR3 reads CASSNDRPPDEQYF. For the CDR3, the DNA is TGCGCCAGCAGCAATGACAGGCCCCCCGACGAGCAGTACTTC.

The chain recombines TRBV25-1 with TRBJ1-2, with TRBD1 matching 10 bases. This CDR3 comprises 16 residues. With 6 bases clipped from V and 4 bases from J, the junction kept 11 bases outside the gene matches. Per germline, CDR1 MGHDK and CDR2 SYGVNS. CDR3 nucleotide sequence: TGTGCCAGCAGGGGATTCGCGACAGGGGGCGCCTATGGCTACACCTTC. This sequence encodes CASRGFATGGAYGYTF.

This clone was detected only a few times. The rearrangement joins TRBV19 to TRBJ2-1, with TRBD2 matching 8 bases. Trimming at V came to 9 bases and at J to 3 bases, leaving 7 bases not matched to a gene. Germline V gene lookup returns CDR1 LNHDA and CDR2 SQIVND (reference sequence). CDR3 length: 14 amino acids. The CDR3: CASKREYNYNEQFF. For the CDR3, the DNA is TGTGCCAGCAAGCGGGAGTACAACTACAATGAGCAGTTCTTC.

This clone was seen a few times. The chain is built from TRBV4-1 and TRBJ2-1; TRBD2 matches at 10 bases. CDR1 is MGHRA and CDR2 is YSYEKL in the germline V gene. The CDR3 extends over 14 amino acids. V lost 0 bases, J lost 15 bases, and 8 bases stayed unmatched. The CDR3 is CASSQELAGTFPFF. CDR3 DNA sequence: TGCGCCAGCAGCCAAGAACTAGCGGGGACTTTCCCGTTCTTC.

The CDR3 protein is CASSSSGTKTQYF. CDR3 in DNA: TGTGCCAGCAGCTCGAGCGGGACCAAGACCCAGTACTTC. The rearrangement joins TRBV6-5 to TRBJ2-5, with TRBD2 matching 7 bases. Germline loops: CDR1 MNHEY, CDR2 SVGAGI. The ends lost 6 bases at V and 6 bases at J; junction bases unmatched: 7. CDR3 length: 13 residues.

V is TRBV6-5 and J is TRBJ1-5; D unclear. V shed 7 bases and J shed 0 bases, with 7 bases lying between them. CDR3 size: 13 residues. The germline gives CDR1 MNHEY, CDR2 SVGAGI. The CDR3 loop reads CASIRDSNQPQHF. DNA for the CDR3: TGTGCCAGCATTCGGGATAGCAATCAGCCCCAGCATTTT.

The chain recombines TRBV2 with TRBJ1-1; a weak D match, TRBD1 (5 bases). V dropped 3 bases and J dropped 0 bases, with 5 bases sitting between them. Per germline, CDR1 SNHLY and CDR2 FYNNEI. The length of the CDR3 is 13 residues. CDR3 coding DNA: TGTGCCAGCAGTGAGGACATGAACACTGAAGCTTTCTTT. It yields the protein CASSEDMNTEAFF.

The V call is TRBV7-2, the J call TRBJ2-2, with a possible D match to TRBD1 (6 bases). Germline V gene lookup returns CDR1 SGHTA and CDR2 FQGNSA. The CDR3 loop spans 14 amino acids. Deletions cut 5 bases from V and 1 base from J, with 8 bases between. The CDR3 sequence is CASSGGQNTGELFF. The CDR3 bases are TGTGCCAGCAGCGGGGGACAGAACACCGGGGAGCTGTTTTTT.

V is TRBV4-3 and J is TRBJ1-4; D not certain. The V gene lost 2 bases and the J gene lost 8 bases, with 12 bases spanning the gap. This CDR3 spans 14 amino acids. Germline-derived CDR1 and CDR2 are LGHNA and YSLEER. The CDR3, as DNA: TGCGCCAGCAGCCAATGGCCCGAGGGAGAAAAACTGTTTTTT. Translation: CASSQWPEGEKLFF.

Notes on this clone: Different DNA sequences within this sample yield the same CDR3. The V call is TRBV18, the J call TRBJ2-7; D remains ambiguous. Between the trimmed V and J ends, which lost 4 bases and 0 bases, there was a span of 7 bases. The CDR3 spans 13 residues. The V gene's germline CDR1 is KGHSH and CDR2 LQKENI. This CDR3 is CASSLSYSYEQYF. CDR3 nucleotide sequence: TGTGCCAGCTCACTGTCCTACTCCTACGAGCAGTACTTC.

The gene calls are TRBV29-1 and TRBJ2-7, with 11 nucleotides matching TRBD1. Germline V gene lookup returns CDR1 SQVTM and CDR2 ANQGSEA. The CDR3 totals 13 residues. Trimming took 7 bases from V and 6 from J; bases not matched to a gene: 8. This CDR3 reads CSGTGTGGPEQYF. The CDR3 DNA follows: TGCAGCGGTACCGGGACAGGGGGTCCCGAGCAGTACTTC.

This chain connects TRBV7-8 to TRBJ1-5, with D maybe TRBD1 (6 bases). V was shortened by 6 bases and J by 2 bases, with 14 bases between the two germline ends. The V gene's germline CDR1 is SGHVS and CDR2 FQNEAQ. The CDR3 consists of 15 residues. As DNA, the CDR3 is TGTGCCAGCAGTTCAGGGGATAGAGGCAATCAGCCCCAGCATTTT. Its translation: CASSSGDRGNQPQHF.

CDR3 protein: CASSLQGMDSPLHF. CDR3 DNA: TGTGCCAGCAGCTTACAGGGGATGGATTCACCCCTCCACTTT. The gene calls are TRBV11-2 and TRBJ1-6; D perhaps matches TRBD1 (6 bases). The V end was cut by 2 bases, the J end by 8 bases, with 10 bases between. This CDR3 region has 14 residues. Germline V gene sequence: CDR1 SGHAT, CDR2 FQNNGV.

The rearrangement joins TRBV29-1 to TRBJ1-2, with 7 bases matching TRBD1. The germline gives CDR1 SQVTM, CDR2 ANQGSEA. Trimming removed 3 bases from V and 7 bases from J; junction bases left unmatched: 17. This CDR3 region has 16 residues. CDR3 DNA sequence: TGCAGCGTTGACCTCCTGAACAGGGGCGGGGTAGGTGGCTACACCTTC. It codes for CSVDLLNRGGVGGYTF.

The chain carries TRBV7-2 and TRBJ2-3; no reliable D call. CDR1 is SGHTA and CDR2 is FQGNSA in the germline V gene. The V and J ends lost 6 bases and 0 bases respectively, with 10 bases between them. CDR3 length: 14 residues. The CDR3 nucleotides are TGTGCCAGCAGGCCACCGGGTAGCACAGATACGCAGTATTTT. Encoded protein: CASRPPGSTDTQYF.

V is TRBV5-1 and J is TRBJ1-6; 9 nucleotides agree with TRBD1. Germline V gene data show CDR1 as SGHRS and CDR2 as YFSETQ. V shed 3 bases and J 9 bases; nucleotides not matched to a gene: 7. The length of the CDR3 is 15 residues. The CDR3 is CASSSRDRVSSPLHF. The CDR3 DNA is TGCGCCAGCAGCTCCCGGGACAGGGTAAGTTCACCCCTCCACTTT.

The rearrangement uses TRBV6-2 or TRBV6-3 and TRBJ2-7; TRBD1 aligns across 8 bases. This CDR3 contains 16 residues. V trimming: 6 bases; J trimming: 5 bases; junction bases outside the gene matches: 15. Germline V gene lookup returns CDR1 MNHEY and CDR2 SVGEGT. The CDR3 DNA sequence: TGTGCCAGCAGCTATTCCCGACAGGGGATTTGGGACGAGCAGTACTTC. Translating it yields CASSYSRQGIWDEQYF.